The clone carrying this T cell receptor beta chain has only a few counts. The antigen is unknown. The sample originates from a study of T cells in Graves' hyperthyroidism and ophthalmopathy. The study's findings and limits: Most clonotypes expanded in the thyroid (above 0.001) were also present in blood.

Any patient presenting with uncontrolled infection, other autoimmune disease, pregnancy or lactation was left out. The PBMCs were sourced from fresh peripheral blood (approximately 9 ml). V lost 3 bases to trimming and J lost 4 bases, with 9 bases between them. The CDR3 length is 13 residues. Germline-derived CDR1 and CDR2 are DFQATT and SNEGSKA (reference sequence). The source material, RNA transcripts, was used to amplify TCR beta CDR3 regions. Primed by the HTBI set, a first-round RT-PCR was run on the TCR CDR3. MiXCR was run by TCRdb on the multiplex PCR reads, yielding one entry per CDR3 protein. The top ten hold over 11% of the sample, which has around 520,000 distinct CDR3 sequences, 11% to 15% seen once.

The chain joins TRBV20-1 to TRBJ1-4; tentative D call: TRBD1 (6 bases). The TCR originated in a woman aged 40 to 55 with Graves' hyperthyroidism. Sequencing was carried out using blood. CDR3 bases: TGCAGTGCTAGGGGACACGATAATGAAAAACTGTTTTTT. It yields the protein CSARGHDNEKLFF.